Listed below are T cell receptor beta chains from one sample, sequenced in a study of T cell responses to AZD1222 COVID-19 vaccine. Assay used: immunoSEQ multiplex PCR; TCRdb lists only in-frame clones, some missing. The sample lists fewer than 200,000 clones; 80% to 90% were seen once. The sequencing here drew on peripheral blood, taken 28 days after the second AZD1222 dose. The receptor set was obtained from an adult who received the AZD1222 COVID-19 vaccine. CDR3s include the opening cysteine and the closing phenylalanine or tryptophan. A D gene is named only where the DNA matches it firmly. Where a row states a size, it is once, few, many or the class of an expanded clone; other rows omit it.

V: TRBV6-2/TRBV6-3
J: TRBJ2-5
D: TRBD1
size: -
CDR3: CASSYAGGGETQYF
DNA: TGTGCCAGCAGTTACGCAGGGGGCGGAGAGACCCAGTACTTC

V: TRBV7-3
J: TRBJ1-1
D: -
size: -
CDR3: CASSSAGANTEAFF
DNA: TGTGCCAGCAGCTCAGCCGGGGCGAACACTGAAGCTTTCTTT

V: TRBV30
J: TRBJ2-3
D: -
size: -
CDR3: CAWSPDSVTDTQYF
DNA: TGTGCCTGGAGTCCGGACAGCGTTACAGATACGCAGTATTTT

V: TRBV5-1
J: TRBJ1-6
D: -
size: few
CDR3: CASSFVSSNSPLHF
DNA: TGCGCCAGCAGCTTCGTGAGCAGTAATTCACCCCTCCACTTT

V: TRBV6-2/TRBV6-3
J: TRBJ2-7
D: -
size: -
CDR3: CASSSQAAYEQYF
DNA: TGTGCCAGCAGTTCCCAAGCAGCATACGAGCAGTACTTC

V: TRBV5-1
J: TRBJ2-5
D: -
size: -
CDR3: CASSLWAEQETQYF
DNA: TGCGCCAGCAGCTTGTGGGCCGAGCAAGAGACCCAGTACTTC

V: TRBV20-1
J: TRBJ2-5
D: -
size: -
CDR3: CSASAAGMETQYF
DNA: TGCAGTGCTAGTGCGGCGGGGATGGAGACCCAGTACTTC

V: TRBV18
J: TRBJ1-2
D: -
size: -
CDR3: CASSPPGIQFYGYTF
DNA: TGTGCCAGCTCACCTCCAGGAATCCAATTCTATGGCTACACCTTC

V: TRBV6-2/TRBV6-3
J: TRBJ2-1
D: -
size: -
CDR3: CASSYTSREQFF
DNA: TGTGCCAGCAGTTACACGTCCAGGGAGCAGTTCTTC

V: TRBV20-1
J: TRBJ2-7
D: -
size: -
CDR3: CSAGTFYEQYF
DNA: TGCAGTGCCGGGACGTTCTACGAGCAGTACTTC

V: TRBV6-1
J: TRBJ1-1
D: -
size: -
CDR3: CASSEEAGLATEAFF
DNA: TGTGCCAGCAGTGAAGAGGCAGGGCTCGCCACTGAAGCTTTCTTT

V: TRBV4-1
J: TRBJ2-3
D: TRBD2
size: -
CDR3: CASSQGRAGGLTDTQYF
DNA: TGCGCCAGCAGCCAAGGCAGGGCGGGGGGCCTCACAGATACGCAGTATTTT

V: TRBV10-3
J: TRBJ1-1
D: TRBD1
size: once
CDR3: CATGQGGTEAFF
DNA: TGTGCCACAGGACAGGGCGGCACTGAAGCTTTCTTT

V: TRBV5-8
J: TRBJ1-1
D: -
size: -
CDR3: CASSFGGRLLMNTEAFF
DNA: TGTGCCAGCAGCTTCGGGGGGCGTCTGCTTATGAACACTGAAGCTTTCTTT

V: TRBV3-1/TRBV3-2
J: TRBJ2-7
D: -
size: -
CDR3: CASSLRGYEQYF
DNA: TGTGCCAGCAGCCTCAGAGGGTACGAGCAGTACTTC

V: TRBV21-1
J: TRBJ2-3
D: -
size: once
CDR3: CASSKGTLSKRETRDTQYF
DNA: TGTGCCAGCAGCAAAGGGACCCTTTCGAAGCGGGAGACAAGGGATACGCAGTATTTT